This is a list of T cell receptor beta chains from one sample in a study of shared clonotypes between healthy human individuals. The table came from immunoSEQ multiplex PCR; TCRdb's copy has only in-frame clones and leaves some out. The table has approximately 240,000 clones, over 60% seen once; the top ten hold 11%. The sample consisted of memory CD4+ T cells sorted from blood. The receptors derive from a man aged 30 to 39 in good health. CDR3s include the opening cysteine and the closing phenylalanine or tryptophan. Fields, in order: V gene, clone size, J gene, D gene, CDR3 DNA, CDR3 protein. D genes are given only for firm matches. Not every row has a clone size; where given, it reads once, few, many or a size class.

v_gene: TRBV2
abundance: few
j_gene: TRBJ2-1
d_gene: NA
CDR3nt: TGTGCCAGCAGTGGTGCAGGGGGACTGTACAATGAGCAGTTCTTC
CDR3aa: CASSGAGGLYNEQFF

v_gene: TRBV7-2
abundance: medium-sized
j_gene: TRBJ2-1
d_gene: TRBD1
CDR3nt: TGTGCCAGCAGCTTAGGGACAGGACCTTACAATGAGCAGTTCTTC
CDR3aa: CASSLGTGPYNEQFF

v_gene: TRBV5-1
abundance: few
j_gene: TRBJ2-5
d_gene: TRBD2
CDR3nt: TGCGCCAGCAGCTTGGTTCCAGCGGGAGCTCAAGAGACCCAGTACTTC
CDR3aa: CASSLVPAGAQETQYF

v_gene: TRBV7-2
abundance: NA
j_gene: TRBJ1-2
d_gene: NA
CDR3nt: TGTGCCAGCAGCTTAAACAGGGCCGGCTACACCTTC
CDR3aa: CASSLNRAGYTF

v_gene: TRBV6-5
abundance: NA
j_gene: TRBJ2-1
d_gene: TRBD2
CDR3nt: TGTGCCAGCAGTTACGCGGGAGCGTACAATGAGCAGTTCTTC
CDR3aa: CASSYAGAYNEQFF

v_gene: TRBV2
abundance: NA
j_gene: TRBJ2-7
d_gene: TRBD2
CDR3nt: TGTGCCAGCAGTCAGACTAGCGGGAGATCCTACGAGCAGTACTTC
CDR3aa: CASSQTSGRSYEQYF

v_gene: TRBV6-1
abundance: NA
j_gene: TRBJ2-7
d_gene: NA
CDR3nt: TGTGCCAGCAGTGAACAGATGTTGTCAGGCTCCTACGAGCAGTACTTC
CDR3aa: CASSEQMLSGSYEQYF

v_gene: TRBV7-9
abundance: NA
j_gene: TRBJ2-7
d_gene: TRBD1
CDR3nt: TGTGCCAGCAGCGCGATGGACAGGGGGCGTTACGAGCAGTACTTC
CDR3aa: CASSAMDRGRYEQYF

v_gene: TRBV4-2
abundance: NA
j_gene: TRBJ2-7
d_gene: TRBD2
CDR3nt: TGTGCCAGCAGCCAAGATAGGGCAGGAGGTAGACTAGCGGGCCCCTACGAGCAGTACTTC
CDR3aa: CASSQDRAGGRLAGPYEQYF

v_gene: TRBV5-8
abundance: NA
j_gene: TRBJ2-1
d_gene: TRBD2
CDR3nt: TGTGCCAGCAGCTTGCTAGGGACTAGCGGGTCCTACAATGAGCAGTTCTTC
CDR3aa: CASSLLGTSGSYNEQFF

v_gene: TRBV5-1
abundance: many
j_gene: TRBJ2-5
d_gene: NA
CDR3nt: TGCGCCAGCTCCCTCGCGGGTGGGGAGACCCAGTACTTC
CDR3aa: CASSLAGGETQYF

v_gene: TRBV6-1
abundance: NA
j_gene: TRBJ2-5
d_gene: NA
CDR3nt: TGTGCCAGCAGTGACACTTCACCGCCACGGGAGACTCAGTACTTC
CDR3aa: CASSDTSPPRETQYF

v_gene: TRBV10-3
abundance: NA
j_gene: TRBJ2-1
d_gene: TRBD2
CDR3nt: TGTGCCATCAATAGAGCGGGGGCAGGCGATGAGCAGTTCTTC
CDR3aa: CAINRAGAGDEQFF

v_gene: TRBV18
abundance: few
j_gene: TRBJ1-4
d_gene: NA
CDR3nt: TGTGCCAGCTCACCACTAGCCCGCCGGGGGACTAATGAAAAACTGTTTTTT
CDR3aa: CASSPLARRGTNEKLFF

v_gene: TRBV4-2
abundance: NA
j_gene: TRBJ2-2
d_gene: NA
CDR3nt: TGTGCCAGCAGCCAAGCGCCGGGGGTCACCGGGGAGCTGTTTTTT
CDR3aa: CASSQAPGVTGELFF

v_gene: TRBV9
abundance: NA
j_gene: TRBJ1-1
d_gene: NA
CDR3nt: TGTGCCAGCAGCCCCCCCAGTACCATGAACACTGAAGCTTTCTTT
CDR3aa: CASSPPSTMNTEAFF

v_gene: TRBV5-1
abundance: NA
j_gene: TRBJ2-7
d_gene: TRBD2
CDR3nt: TGCGCCAGCAGCTTGGCCCGACTAGCGGGATATTCGGACGAGCAGTACTTC
CDR3aa: CASSLARLAGYSDEQYF

v_gene: TRBV7-2
abundance: few
j_gene: TRBJ2-5
d_gene: TRBD1
CDR3nt: TGTGCCAGTGGACAGGGCCAAGGGGAGACCCAGTACTTC
CDR3aa: CASGQGQGETQYF

v_gene: TRBV19
abundance: few
j_gene: TRBJ1-2
d_gene: NA
CDR3nt: TGTGCCAGTACCGGACGGGGGGCTGAGTATGGCTACACCTTC
CDR3aa: CASTGRGAEYGYTF

v_gene: TRBV5-1
abundance: NA
j_gene: TRBJ2-3
d_gene: NA
CDR3nt: TGCGCCAGCAGCTTGGTCGACTCAACAGATACGCAGTATTTT
CDR3aa: CASSLVDSTDTQYF

v_gene: TRBV20-1
abundance: NA
j_gene: TRBJ2-3
d_gene: NA
CDR3nt: TGCAGTGCTCTAAACACAGATACGCAGTATTTT
CDR3aa: CSALNTDTQYF

v_gene: TRBV2
abundance: NA
j_gene: TRBJ2-5
d_gene: NA
CDR3nt: TGTGCCAGCAGTGGGCGTGACAGGCGGGATGCCCAGTACTTC
CDR3aa: CASSGRDRRDAQYF

v_gene: TRBV19
abundance: NA
j_gene: TRBJ2-2
d_gene: TRBD2
CDR3nt: TGTGCCAGTAGTATCTTTGCGGGAGGAGGCACCGGGGAGCTGTTTTTT
CDR3aa: CASSIFAGGGTGELFF

v_gene: TRBV5-1
abundance: once
j_gene: TRBJ2-3
d_gene: NA
CDR3nt: TGCGCCAGCAGCTTGACAGGGACCACAGATACGCAGTATTTT
CDR3aa: CASSLTGTTDTQYF